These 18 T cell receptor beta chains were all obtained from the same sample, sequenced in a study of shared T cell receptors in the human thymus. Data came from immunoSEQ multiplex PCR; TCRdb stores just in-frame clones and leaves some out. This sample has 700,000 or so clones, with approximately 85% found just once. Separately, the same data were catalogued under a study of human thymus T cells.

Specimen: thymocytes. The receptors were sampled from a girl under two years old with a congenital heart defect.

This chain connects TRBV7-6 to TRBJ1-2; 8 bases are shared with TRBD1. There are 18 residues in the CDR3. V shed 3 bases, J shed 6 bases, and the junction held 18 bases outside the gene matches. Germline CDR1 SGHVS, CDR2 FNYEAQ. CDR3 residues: CASSFVPGGLGGLNGYTF. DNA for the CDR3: TGTGCCAGCAGCTTTGTTCCAGGGGGCTTAGGAGGGTTGAATGGCTACACCTTC.

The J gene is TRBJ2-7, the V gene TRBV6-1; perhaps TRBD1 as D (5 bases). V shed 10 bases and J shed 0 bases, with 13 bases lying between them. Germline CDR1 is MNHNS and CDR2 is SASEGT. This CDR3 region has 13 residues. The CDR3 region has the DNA TGTGCCATCGGACACCTGAGCTCCTACGAGCAGTACTTC. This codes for CAIGHLSSYEQYF.

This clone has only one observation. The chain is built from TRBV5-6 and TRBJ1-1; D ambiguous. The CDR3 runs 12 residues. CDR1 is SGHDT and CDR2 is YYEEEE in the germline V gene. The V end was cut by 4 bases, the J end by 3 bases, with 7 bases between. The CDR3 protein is CASSQRYTEAFF. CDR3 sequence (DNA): TGTGCCAGCAGCCAGCGTTACACTGAAGCTTTCTTT.

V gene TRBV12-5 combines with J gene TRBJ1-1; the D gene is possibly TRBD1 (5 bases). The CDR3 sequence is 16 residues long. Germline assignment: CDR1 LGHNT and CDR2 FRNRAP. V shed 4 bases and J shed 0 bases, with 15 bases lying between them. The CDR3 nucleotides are TGTGCTAGTGGTTCCCCGGGGGGAGGCCTGAACACTGAAGCTTTCTTT. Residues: CASGSPGGGLNTEAFF. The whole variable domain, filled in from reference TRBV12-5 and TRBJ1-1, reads DARVTQTPRHKVTEMGQEVTMRCQPILGHNTVFWYRQTMMQGLELLAYFRNRAPLDDSGMPKDRFSAEMPDATLATLKIQPSEPRDSAVYFCASGSPGGGLNTEAFFGQGTRLTVV.

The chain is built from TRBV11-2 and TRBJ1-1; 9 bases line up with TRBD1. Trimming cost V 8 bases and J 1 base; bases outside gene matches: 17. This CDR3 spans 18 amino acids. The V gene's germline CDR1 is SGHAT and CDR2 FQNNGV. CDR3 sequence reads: CASGPHRHRGQRNTEAFF. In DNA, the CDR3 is TGTGCCAGCGGACCACACAGGCACAGGGGGCAGAGGAACACTGAAGCTTTCTTT.

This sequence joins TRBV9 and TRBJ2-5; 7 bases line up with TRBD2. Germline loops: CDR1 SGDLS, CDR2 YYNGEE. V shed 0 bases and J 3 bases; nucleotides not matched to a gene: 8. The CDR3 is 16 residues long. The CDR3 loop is CASSVVNGGGKETQYF. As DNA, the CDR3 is TGTGCCAGCAGCGTAGTGAACGGCGGGGGTAAAGAGACCCAGTACTTC.

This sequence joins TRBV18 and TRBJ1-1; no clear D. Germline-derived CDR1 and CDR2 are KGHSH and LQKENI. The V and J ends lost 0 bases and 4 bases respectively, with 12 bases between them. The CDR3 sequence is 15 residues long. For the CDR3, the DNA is TGTGCCAGCTCACCACCGCGGAGGGAGGGCACTGAAGCTTTCTTT. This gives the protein CASSPPRREGTEAFF.

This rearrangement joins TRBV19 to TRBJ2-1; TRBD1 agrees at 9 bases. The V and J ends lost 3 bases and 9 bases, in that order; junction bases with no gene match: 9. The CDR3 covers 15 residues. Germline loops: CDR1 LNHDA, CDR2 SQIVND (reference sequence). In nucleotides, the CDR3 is TGTGCCAGTAGTATCCGGGACAGGGATCTAGGTGAGCAGTTCTTC. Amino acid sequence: CASSIRDRDLGEQFF.

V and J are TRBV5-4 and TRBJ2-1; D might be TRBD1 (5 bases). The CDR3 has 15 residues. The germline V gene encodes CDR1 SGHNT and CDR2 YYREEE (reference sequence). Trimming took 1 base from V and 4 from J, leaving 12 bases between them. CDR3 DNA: TGTGCCAGCAGCTTGAAACAGGACACATACAATGAGCAGTTCTTC. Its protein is CASSLKQDTYNEQFF. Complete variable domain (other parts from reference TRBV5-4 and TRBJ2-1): ETGVTQSPTHLIKTRGQQVTLRCSSQSGHNTVSWYQQALGQGPQFIFQYYREEENGRGNFPPRFSGLQFPNYSSELNVNALELDDSALYLCASSLKQDTYNEQFFGPGTRLTVL.

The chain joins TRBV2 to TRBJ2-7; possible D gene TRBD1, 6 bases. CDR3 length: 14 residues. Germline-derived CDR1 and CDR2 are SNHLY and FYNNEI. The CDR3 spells CAWGRLPFTYEQYF. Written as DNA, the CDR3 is TGTGCTTGGGGGCGGCTCCCGTTCACCTACGAGCAGTACTTC.

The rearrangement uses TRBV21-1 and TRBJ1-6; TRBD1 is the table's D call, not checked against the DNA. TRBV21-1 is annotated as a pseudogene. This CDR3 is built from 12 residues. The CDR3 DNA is TGTGCCAGCGTCCAGAAATTATCACCCCTCCACTTT. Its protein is CASVQKLSPLHF.

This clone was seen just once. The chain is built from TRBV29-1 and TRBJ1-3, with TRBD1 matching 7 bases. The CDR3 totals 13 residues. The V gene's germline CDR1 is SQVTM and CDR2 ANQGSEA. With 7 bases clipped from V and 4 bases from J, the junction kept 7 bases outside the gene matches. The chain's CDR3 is CSGQGVRGNTIYF. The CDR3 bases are TGCAGCGGACAGGGAGTACGGGGAAACACCATATATTTT.

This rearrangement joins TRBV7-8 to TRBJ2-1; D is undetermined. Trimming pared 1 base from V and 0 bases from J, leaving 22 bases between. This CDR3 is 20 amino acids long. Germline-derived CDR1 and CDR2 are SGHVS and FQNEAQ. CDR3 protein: CASSLEPETPRMSSYNEQFF. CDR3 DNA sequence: TGTGCCAGCAGCTTAGAGCCGGAAACCCCTAGGATGAGCTCCTACAATGAGCAGTTCTTC.

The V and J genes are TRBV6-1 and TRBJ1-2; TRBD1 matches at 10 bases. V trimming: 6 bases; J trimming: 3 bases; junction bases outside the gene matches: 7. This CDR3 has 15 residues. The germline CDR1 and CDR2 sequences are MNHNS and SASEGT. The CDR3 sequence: CASRPTGGDHYGYTF. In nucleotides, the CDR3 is TGTGCCAGCAGGCCGACAGGGGGCGACCACTATGGCTACACCTTC.

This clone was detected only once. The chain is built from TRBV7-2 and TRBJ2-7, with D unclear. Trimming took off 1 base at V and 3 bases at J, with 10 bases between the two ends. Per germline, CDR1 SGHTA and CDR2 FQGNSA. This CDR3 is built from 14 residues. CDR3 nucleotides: TGTGCCAGCAGCTTAGGGTGGGCAGGCTACGAGCAGTACTTC. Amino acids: CASSLGWAGYEQYF. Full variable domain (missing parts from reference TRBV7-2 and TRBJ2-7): GAGVSQSPSNKVTEKGKDVELRCDPISGHTALYWYRQSLGQGLEFLIYFQGNSAPDKSGLPSDRFSAERTGGSVSTLTIQRTQQEDSAVYLCASSLGWAGYEQYFGPGTRLTVT.

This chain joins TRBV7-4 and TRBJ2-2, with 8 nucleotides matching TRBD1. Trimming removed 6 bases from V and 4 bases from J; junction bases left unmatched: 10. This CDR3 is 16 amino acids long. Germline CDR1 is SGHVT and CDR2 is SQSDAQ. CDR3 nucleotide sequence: TGTGCCAGCAGTCGTCCGGGACAGGCGGGCACCGGGGAGCTGTTTTTT. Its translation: CASSRPGQAGTGELFF.

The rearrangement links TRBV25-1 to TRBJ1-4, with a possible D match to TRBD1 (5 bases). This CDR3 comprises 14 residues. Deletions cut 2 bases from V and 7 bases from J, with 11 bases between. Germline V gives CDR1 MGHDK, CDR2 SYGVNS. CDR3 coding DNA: TGTGCCAGCAGTGAACTTGGAAGGGGTGAAAAACTGTTTTTT. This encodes CASSELGRGEKLFF.

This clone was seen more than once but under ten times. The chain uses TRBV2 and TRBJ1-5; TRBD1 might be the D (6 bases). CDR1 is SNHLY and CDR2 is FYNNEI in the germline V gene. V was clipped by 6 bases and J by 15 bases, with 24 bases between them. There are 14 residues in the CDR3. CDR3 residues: CASRLTGKLGEVHF. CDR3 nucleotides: TGTGCCAGCAGGCTAACAGGGAAATTGGGAGAAGTGCATTTT.